Below, 25 T cell receptor beta chains from the same sample are listed, as sequenced in a study of T cell repertoires in cytomegalovirus infection. Their antigen targets remain unknown. TCRdb called the reads again in MiXCR, with one record for every CDR3 protein. The sample holds approximately 110,000 distinct CDR3 sequences, around a tenth seen once. Material: PBMCs, sequenced either directly or after in vitro stimulation (not recorded which). The receptors were sampled from a human donor in good health (CMV status not recorded). Some clones in this sample may be carry-over from other donors' samples.

The chain links TRBV4-2 to TRBJ1-5; no firm D call. With 1 base removed from V and 1 base from J, the gap between germline ends came to 8 bases. The CDR3 runs to 15 residues. Germline CDR1 and CDR2: LGHNA and YNFKEQ. This chain's CDR3 is CASSQGVGSNQPQHF. The DNA of the CDR3 is TGTGCCAGCAGCCAAGGGGTGGGAAGCAATCAGCCCCAGCATTTT.

The sample holds many counts of this clonotype. The DNA of the CDR3 is TGTGCCAGCAGCTTAGGTCCCGATACCCAGCCCCAGCATTTT. Translation gives CASSLGPDTQPQHF. This sequence joins TRBV7-2 and TRBJ1-5; D unclear. V lost 1 base and J lost 7, with 11 bases in between. Germline V gene sequence: CDR1 SGHTA, CDR2 FQGNSA. CDR3 length: 14 residues.

This clonotype was counted ten times or more. The chain links TRBV27 to TRBJ1-2; TRBD1 might be the D (6 bases). The germline V and J ends were trimmed by 4 bases and 0 bases, with 18 bases remaining between them. The CDR3 covers 17 residues. The germline V gene has CDR1 MNHEY and CDR2 SMNVEV (reference sequence). The CDR3 DNA reads TGTGCCAGCAGTTCTCGGACAGCCGCCCGGTCTAACTATGGCTACACCTTC. Amino acids: CASSSRTAARSNYGYTF.

A few counts support this clonotype. The V gene is TRBV24-1, the J gene TRBJ2-1; 8 bases are a match to TRBD2. J lost 2 bases, V lost 1 base, and 3 bases had no gene match. The CDR3 is made up of 16 amino acids. Germline CDR1 KGHDR, CDR2 SFDVKD. The CDR3 DNA is TGTGCCACCAGTGATTTCGAGACTAGCGCCTACAATGAGCAGTTCTTC. Translation gives CATSDFETSAYNEQFF.

This clonotype came up a few times. The DNA is left out, because the CDR3 cannot be placed on it with certainty; the CDR3 is given as TCRdb lists it. The chain uses TRBV12-3 or TRBV12-4 and TRBJ1-2; the table's D call TRBD1 went unverified against the DNA. The CDR3 extends over 14 residues, inclusive of both ends. The CDR3 protein is CASISVGTGSAHTF.

This clonotype occurred many times. The chain is built from TRBV7-9 and TRBJ1-4; 8 nucleotides align to TRBD1. Germline CDR1 is SEHNR and CDR2 is FQNEAQ (reference sequence). V lost 2 bases and J lost 6; bases outside the gene matches: 5. The CDR3 length is 15 residues. Here the CDR3 reads CASSLWAGGDEKLFF. The CDR3, as DNA: TGTGCCAGCAGCTTATGGGCAGGGGGCGATGAAAAACTGTTTTTT.

This clonotype was picked up many times. The J gene is TRBJ2-2, the V gene TRBV9; 7 bases fit TRBD2. The CDR3 totals 16 residues. Losses at the gene ends were 1 base for V and 5 bases for J; bases not matched to a gene: 8. Per germline, CDR1 SGDLS and CDR2 YYNGEE. The CDR3, as DNA: TGTGCCAGCAGCGTATACCGGGACTACCAGACCGGGGAGCTGTTTTTT. The encoded protein is CASSVYRDYQTGELFF.

This clonotype appeared many times. The chain is built from TRBV5-6 and TRBJ1-1; D is possibly TRBD1 (6 bases). CDR1 SGHDT and CDR2 YYEEEE come from the germline V gene. V was cut by 4 bases and J by 4 bases, with 11 bases left in between. The CDR3 loop spans 13 amino acids. CDR3 sequence: CASSMVGATEAFF. As DNA, the CDR3 is TGTGCCAGCAGCATGGTGGGGGCCACTGAAGCTTTCTTT. Supplemented by reference TRBV5-6 and TRBJ1-1, the full variable domain reads DAGVTQSPTHLIKTRGQQVTLRCSPKSGHDTVSWYQQALGQGPQFIFQYYEEEERQRGNFPDRFSGHQFPNYSSELNVNALLLGDSALYLCASSMVGATEAFFGQGTRLTVV.

At least ten counts were recorded for this clonotype. V and J are TRBV30 and TRBJ1-2; D is ambiguous. Between the trimmed V and J ends, which lost 3 bases and 1 base, there was a span of 15 bases. CDR1 is GTSNPN and CDR2 is SVGIG in the germline V gene (reference sequence). CDR3 length: 15 residues. This CDR3 is CAWSDGFGLNYGYTF. The CDR3 DNA reads as TGTGCCTGGAGCGATGGATTCGGTCTTAACTATGGCTACACCTTC. Supplemented by reference TRBV30 and TRBJ1-2, the full variable domain reads SQTIHQWPATLVQPVGSPLSLECTVEGTSNPNLYWYRQAAGRGLQLLFYSVGIGQISSEVPQNLSASRPQDRQFILSSKKLLLSDSGFYLCAWSDGFGLNYGYTFGSGTRLTVV.

This clonotype was counted many times. The genes are TRBV3-1 and TRBJ1-2; no clear D gene. The length of the CDR3 is 14 residues. Germline CDR1 and CDR2: LGHDT and YNNKEL (reference sequence). V gave up 4 bases and J gave up 4 bases, with 13 bases separating them. Written as DNA, the CDR3 is TGTGCCAGCAGCCCCTGGACGGGCGGCTATGGCTACACCTTC. As protein: CASSPWTGGYGYTF.

This clonotype was counted many times. This rearrangement joins TRBV4-1 to TRBJ2-6; D call uncertain. This CDR3 is built from 16 residues. Germline assignment: CDR1 MGHRA and CDR2 YSYEKL. Trimming stripped 0 bases from V and 1 base from J, with 7 bases between. The CDR3 DNA reads TGCGCCAGCAGCCAAGATTTGTCTTCTGGGGCCAACGTCCTGACTTTC. Protein product: CASSQDLSSGANVLTF.

This clonotype was counted ten times or more. The rearrangement links TRBV7-2 to TRBJ1-1; D uncertain. V was trimmed by 5 bases and J by 0 bases, leaving 13 bases between them. The CDR3 totals 15 residues. Germline loops: CDR1 SGHTA, CDR2 FQGNSA. Here the CDR3 reads CASSEEVLVNTEAFF. The CDR3 DNA reads TGTGCCAGCAGCGAAGAGGTTCTGGTGAACACTGAAGCTTTCTTT. Combining the CDR3 with reference TRBV7-2 and TRBJ1-1 gives the whole variable domain GAGVSQSPSNKVTEKGKDVELRCDPISGHTALYWYRQSLGQGLEFLIYFQGNSAPDKSGLPSDRFSAERTGGSVSTLTIQRTQQEDSAVYLCASSEEVLVNTEAFFGQGTRLTVV.

Remarks on this clonotype: A much larger clone differs from this one at a single base, so this may be a read error. The chain recombines TRBV28 with TRBJ2-1; 13 bases align to TRBD2. This CDR3 is built from 18 residues. The germline gives CDR1 MDHEN, CDR2 SYDVKM. Here the CDR3 reads CACSLMTSGRPFGNEQFF. The CDR3 DNA is TGTGCCTGCAGTTTAATGACTAGCGGGAGGCCTTTCGGTAATGAGCAGTTCTTC.

The V call is TRBV11-1, the J call TRBJ2-7; TRBD1 matches at 8 bases. The CDR3 contains 14 residues. Germline CDR1 SGHAT, CDR2 FQDESV (reference sequence). With V trimmed by 5 bases and J by 5 bases, 8 bases remained unmatched. CDR3 in amino acids: CASSRRAGGDEQYF. In DNA, the CDR3 is TGTGCCAGCAGCCGACGGGCAGGGGGCGACGAGCAGTACTTC.

The rearrangement uses TRBV6-5 and TRBJ1-3; D is undetermined. This CDR3 has 16 residues. Trimming removed 0 bases at V and 0 bases at J, with 9 bases between. In germline, CDR1 is MNHEY, CDR2 SVGAGI. The CDR3 reads CASSYSVSGSGNTIYF. CDR3 DNA: TGTGCCAGCAGTTACTCGGTTTCAGGCTCTGGAAACACCATATATTTT.

This clonotype was counted at least ten times. V is TRBV6-1 and J is TRBJ2-3; TRBD1 matches at 8 bases. The CDR3 has 13 residues. V shed 11 bases, J shed 2 bases, and the junction held 6 bases outside the gene matches. Germline lookup yields CDR1 MNHNS and CDR2 SASEGT. Here the CDR3 DNA reads TGTGCCGGGACGACAGGGGCCACAGATACGCAGTATTTT. Its protein is CAGTTGATDTQYF.

This clonotype was detected only a few times. The chain employs TRBV11-2 and TRBJ2-3; D unclear. V was clipped by 5 bases and J by 5 bases, with 17 bases between them. CDR3 length: 15 amino acids. Per germline, CDR1 SGHAT and CDR2 FQNNGV. The CDR3, as DNA: TGTGCCAGCAGCCAAGAGTTGGCAGCCGGAGATACGCAGTATTTT. It specifies CASSQELAAGDTQYF.

This chain joins TRBV3-1 and TRBJ1-2; no definite D call. Germline lookup yields CDR1 LGHDT and CDR2 YNNKEL (reference sequence). The V and J ends lost 4 bases and 7 bases respectively, with 13 bases between them. The CDR3 totals 13 residues. CDR3 coding DNA: TGTGCCAGCAGCCTCCCGGGCGGGGTTGGCTACACCTTC. This sequence encodes CASSLPGGVGYTF.

The chain recombines TRBV28 with TRBJ2-3, with 15 bases fitting TRBD2. Trimming cost V 5 bases and J 1 base; bases outside gene matches: 4. This CDR3 has 17 residues. Germline V gives CDR1 MDHEN, CDR2 SYDVKM. CDR3: CASSGTSGRLGTDTQYF. In nucleotides, the CDR3 is TGTGCCAGCAGTGGGACTAGCGGGAGGTTGGGCACAGATACGCAGTATTTT.

The chain is built from TRBV6-2 or TRBV6-3 and TRBJ2-7; D remains unclear. V dropped 5 bases and J dropped 0 bases, with 5 bases sitting between them. Germline V gene data show CDR1 as MNHEY and CDR2 as SVGEGT. This CDR3 has 12 amino acids. The CDR3 coding sequence is TGTGCCAGCAGTCCCAACTCCTACGAGCAGTACGTC. Its translation is CASSPNSYEQYV.

The chain combines TRBV27 with TRBJ2-7; possibly TRBD1 for D (6 bases). CDR3 length equals 14 residues. Trimming cost V 5 bases and J 4 bases, with 15 bases left between them. Germline CDR1 reads MNHEY; CDR2 reads SMNVEV (reference sequence). The CDR3 sequence: CASSTYRVGYEQYV. In DNA form, the CDR3 reads TGTGCCAGCAGTACGTACAGGGTGGGATACGAGCAGTACGTC.

J is TRBJ1-4 and V is TRBV12-3 or TRBV12-4; TRBD1 is a possible D gene (6 bases). There are 15 residues in the CDR3. Trimming pared 2 bases from V and 5 bases from J, leaving 12 bases between. The DNA of the CDR3 is TGTGCCAGCAGTTTATTTTGGACAGACAATGAAAAACTGTTTTTT. The encoded protein is CASSLFWTDNEKLFF.

This clonotype was counted many times. V and J are TRBV7-2 and TRBJ2-3; 10 nucleotides align to TRBD2. J was trimmed by 3 bases and V by 5 bases; bases with no gene match: 8. Germline V gene sequence: CDR1 SGHTA, CDR2 FQGNSA. The CDR3 loop spans 16 amino acids. The CDR3 loop reads CASSRVSGRSTDTQYF. The CDR3, as DNA: TGTGCCAGCAGCCGCGTTAGCGGGAGGTCGACAGATACGCAGTATTTT. The full variable domain, in which reference TRBV7-2 and TRBJ2-3 provide the parts outside the CDR3, is GAGVSQSPSNKVTEKGKDVELRCDPISGHTALYWYRQSLGQGLEFLIYFQGNSAPDKSGLPSDRFSAERTGGSVSTLTIQRTQQEDSAVYLCASSRVSGRSTDTQYFGPGTRLTVL.

The chain employs TRBV15 and TRBJ2-1, with D maybe TRBD2 (5 bases). Trimming pared 8 bases from V and 0 bases from J, leaving 8 bases between. The CDR3 runs 13 residues. Germline CDR1 is LNHNV and CDR2 is YYDKDF (reference sequence). CDR3 sequence (DNA): TGTGCCACCCTAACTAGCTCCTACAATGAGCAGTTCTTC. It specifies CATLTSSYNEQFF.

The rearrangement joins TRBV7-2 to TRBJ1-6, with D tentatively TRBD1 (5 bases). Trimming stripped 5 bases from V and 8 bases from J, with 16 bases between. CDR1 is SGHTA and CDR2 is FQGNSA in the germline V gene. The CDR3 extends over 15 amino acids. Here the CDR3 reads CASSPVAGLDSPLHF. The DNA for the CDR3 is TGTGCCAGCAGCCCCGTTGCGGGACTAGATTCACCCCTCCACTTT.